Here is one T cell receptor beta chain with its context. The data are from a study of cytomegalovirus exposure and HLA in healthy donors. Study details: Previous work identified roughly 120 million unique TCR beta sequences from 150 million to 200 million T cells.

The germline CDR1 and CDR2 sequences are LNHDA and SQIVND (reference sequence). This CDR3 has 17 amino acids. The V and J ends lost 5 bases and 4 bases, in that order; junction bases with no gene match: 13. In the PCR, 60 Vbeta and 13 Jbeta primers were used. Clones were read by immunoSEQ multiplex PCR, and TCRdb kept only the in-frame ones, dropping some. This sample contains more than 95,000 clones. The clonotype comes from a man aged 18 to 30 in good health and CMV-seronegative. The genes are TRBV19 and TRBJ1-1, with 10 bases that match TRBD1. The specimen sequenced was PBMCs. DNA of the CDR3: TGTGCCAGTAGTGTTACGGGGACAGGGGCCCGGGGCACTGAAGCTTTCTTT. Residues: CASSVTGTGARGTEAFF.